One sample yielded the 32 T cell receptor beta chains listed below, sequenced in a study of cytomegalovirus exposure and HLA in healthy donors. In the PCR, 60 Vbeta and 13 Jbeta primers were used. The repertoire was sequenced with immunoSEQ multiplex PCR; TCRdb's copy has only in-frame clones and lacks some. The sample holds more than 140,000 clones; 60% to 80% are singletons and the top ten take roughly 1.6%. What was sequenced was PBMCs. The receptor set was obtained from a female donor in good health and CMV-seronegative.

V is TRBV27 and J is TRBJ1-1; D perhaps matches TRBD1 (5 bases). The ends were cut back, 5 bases at V and 3 bases at J, with 10 bases in the middle. The germline CDR1 and CDR2 sequences are MNHEY and SMNVEV (reference sequence). This CDR3 is 13 amino acids long. The CDR3 loop is CASSLAGYTEAFF. The CDR3 DNA reads TGTGCCAGCAGTCTGGCAGGGTACACTGAAGCTTTCTTT.

The J gene is TRBJ1-4, the V gene TRBV6-1, with TRBD1 as a possible D gene (5 bases). The CDR3 length is 15 residues. V gave up 1 base and J gave up 0 bases, with 6 bases separating them. Germline CDR1 and CDR2: MNHNS and SASEGT. CDR3 nucleotide sequence: TGTGCCAGCAGTGAAGGCAGGGCAACTAATGAAAAACTGTTTTTT. This encodes CASSEGRATNEKLFF.

The CDR3 protein is CASSSGSEEDTQYF. The CDR3 nucleotides read TGTGCCAGTAGTAGCGGGAGTGAGGAAGATACGCAGTATTTT. The rearrangement uses TRBV19 and TRBJ2-3; 7 nucleotides match TRBD2. Germline lookup yields CDR1 LNHDA and CDR2 SQIVND (reference sequence). The CDR3 loop spans 14 amino acids. V gave up 4 bases and J gave up 5 bases; unmatched junction bases: 6.

This clone was seen only a few times. This chain's CDR3 is CASSYSSFNGYTF. CDR3 DNA sequence: TGTGCCAGCAGTTACTCGAGTTTTAATGGCTACACCTTC. The chain carries TRBV6-5 and TRBJ1-2, with D unresolved. CDR3 size: 13 residues. V was shortened by 0 bases and J by 6 bases, with 8 bases between the two germline ends. Germline CDR1 reads MNHEY; CDR2 reads SVGAGI.

For the CDR3, the DNA is TGTGCCAGCAGCGGTCAGGGGGCGGGTGAGGCTTTCTTT. Translation gives CASSGQGAGEAFF. This chain connects TRBV9 to TRBJ1-1, with 8 bases that match TRBD1. V shed 3 bases, J shed 11 bases, and the junction held 9 bases outside the gene matches. CDR3 length equals 13 residues. Germline lookup yields CDR1 SGDLS and CDR2 YYNGEE.

J is TRBJ2-7 and V is TRBV30; 8 nucleotides align to TRBD2. The J segment lost 2 bases and the V segment lost 4 bases, leaving 10 bases of the junction unmatched. CDR3 size: 15 residues. Germline loops: CDR1 GTSNPN, CDR2 SVGIG (reference sequence). The CDR3, as DNA: TGTGCCTGGACCAAGCTCGGAGCGGGAGCCTACGAGCAGTACTTC. Translated: CAWTKLGAGAYEQYF.

CDR3 DNA sequence: TGTGCCAGCAGCTTAGATCGGGGACAGGGGTGGCAGTACTTC. This gives the protein CASSLDRGQGWQYF. The chain carries TRBV11-2 and TRBJ2-7; TRBD1 aligns across 10 bases. The V gene's germline CDR1 is SGHAT and CDR2 FQNNGV. The CDR3 is made up of 14 amino acids. V shed 0 bases, J shed 9 bases, and the junction held 5 bases outside the gene matches.

The chain joins TRBV18 to TRBJ2-5, with 7 bases fitting TRBD2. Germline V gene lookup returns CDR1 KGHSH and CDR2 LQKENI. The length of the CDR3 is 14 residues. V dropped 6 bases and J dropped 2; count of bases not matched to a gene: 6. CDR3 sequence: CASSPFSGQETQYF. In DNA, the CDR3 is TGTGCCAGCTCGCCCTTTAGCGGGCAAGAGACCCAGTACTTC. The whole variable domain, filled in from reference TRBV18 and TRBJ2-5, reads NAGVMQNPRHLVRRRGQEARLRCSPMKGHSHVYWYRQLPEEGLKFMVYLQKENIIDESGMPKERFSAEFPKEGPSILRIQQVVRGDSAAYFCASSPFSGQETQYFGPGTRLLVL.

This clone came up once. The chain is built from TRBV5-6 and TRBJ2-2; D gene uncertain. The germline CDR1 and CDR2 sequences are SGHDT and YYEEEE. Trimming shortened V by 4 bases and J by 1 base, and 11 bases separated the two germline ends. The CDR3 sequence is 15 residues long. The CDR3 spells CASSLAPLNTGELFF. In nucleotides, the CDR3 is TGTGCCAGCAGCCTCGCCCCACTGAACACCGGGGAGCTGTTTTTT. Drawing the rest from reference TRBV5-6 and TRBJ2-2, the complete variable domain is DAGVTQSPTHLIKTRGQQVTLRCSPKSGHDTVSWYQQALGQGPQFIFQYYEEEERQRGNFPDRFSGHQFPNYSSELNVNALLLGDSALYLCASSLAPLNTGELFFGEGSRLTVL.

V and J are TRBV10-1 and TRBJ2-1, with D possibly being TRBD2 (5 bases). V was trimmed by 7 bases and J by 8 bases, leaving 12 bases between them. Germline CDR1 reads WNHNN; CDR2 reads SYGVQD (reference sequence). This CDR3 contains 12 residues. CDR3 DNA: TGCGCCAGCACCGCGGACGGGGATGAGCAGTTCTTC. It translates to CASTADGDEQFF.

In this sample, this clone turned up a few times. The V call is TRBV19, the J call TRBJ1-1; 7 bases are shared with TRBD1. The germline gives CDR1 LNHDA, CDR2 SQIVND (reference sequence). CDR3 length: 12 residues. The CDR3 bases are TGTGCAACAAACAGGGGCGGCACTGAAGCTTTCTTT. Amino acid sequence: CATNRGGTEAFF.

This clone is labeled medium-sized. CDR3 bases: TGTGCCAGCAGCTTGGGGGTTGCGGGGACGCCTGAAGCTTTCTTT. Residues: CASSLGVAGTPEAFF. The chain joins TRBV5-6 to TRBJ1-1; D perhaps matches TRBD1 (5 bases). Germline CDR1 is SGHDT and CDR2 is YYEEEE. Trimming shortened V by 0 bases and J by 6 bases, and 15 bases separated the two germline ends. The CDR3 length is 15 residues.

The chain uses TRBV9 and TRBJ2-1; 13 bases match TRBD2. Unmatched junction bases numbered 17, after V lost 4 bases and J lost 10 bases. Germline V gene data show CDR1 as SGDLS and CDR2 as YYNGEE. This CDR3 spans 18 amino acids. CDR3 residues: CASSPQRRTSGSAREQFF. In nucleotides, the CDR3 is TGTGCCAGCAGCCCCCAGAGGAGGACTAGCGGGAGCGCGCGAGAGCAGTTCTTC. Together with reference TRBV9 and TRBJ2-1, the CDR3 gives the full variable domain: DSGVTQTPKHLITATGQRVTLRCSPRSGDLSVYWYQQSLDQGLQFLIQYYNGEERAKGNILERFSAQQFPDLHSELNLSSLELGDSALYFCASSPQRRTSGSAREQFFGPGTRLTVL.

In DNA, the CDR3 is TGTGCCAGCCACAACGGACTGAGCCAAGAGACCCAGTACTTC. It specifies CASHNGLSQETQYF. V is TRBV2 and J is TRBJ2-5; D is possibly TRBD2 (5 bases). This CDR3 is 14 amino acids long. V was cut by 8 bases and J by 1 base, with 14 bases left in between. Germline-derived CDR1 and CDR2 are SNHLY and FYNNEI.

The rearrangement links TRBV5-1 to TRBJ2-5; D is possibly TRBD1 (6 bases). CDR3 length: 15 amino acids. CDR1 and CDR2 (germline): SGHRS, YFSETQ. Trimming took 1 base from V and 4 from J, leaving 14 bases between them. CDR3 sequence (DNA): TGCGCCAGCAGCTTGTCAACAGGGACGTCAGAGACCCAGTACTTC. Protein: CASSLSTGTSETQYF.

This clone has only one observation. V is TRBV4-1 and J is TRBJ1-1; D is ambiguous. Germline CDR1 reads MGHRA; CDR2 reads YSYEKL. The CDR3 is made up of 19 amino acids. The V end was cut by 6 bases, the J end by 1 base, with 27 bases between. The CDR3 DNA reads as TGCGCCAGCAGGCGGCTTTGGCTTATCCCAACCCGGCGGAACACTGAAGCTTTCTTT. Residues: CASRRLWLIPTRRNTEAFF.

The rearrangement links TRBV28 to TRBJ2-7, with D perhaps matching TRBD2 (5 bases). Germline V gene sequence: CDR1 MDHEN, CDR2 SYDVKM. Trimming pared 4 bases from V and 3 bases from J, leaving 10 bases between. The CDR3 spans 13 residues. CDR3 in DNA: TGTGCCAGCAGTTCAACTAGAGACTACGAGCAGTACTTC. Its translation is CASSSTRDYEQYF.

This clone has just a few counts. The chain joins TRBV7-2 to TRBJ2-3; TRBD1 aligns across 9 bases. The CDR3 totals 17 residues. V shed 4 bases and J 1 base; nucleotides not matched to a gene: 9. The V gene's germline CDR1 is SGHTA and CDR2 FQGNSA. The CDR3 reads CASSSRQGVRGTDTQYF. The CDR3 DNA reads as TGTGCCAGCAGCTCCCGACAGGGGGTGCGGGGCACAGATACGCAGTATTTT.

This CDR3 is CSGHTGGGAETQYF. As DNA, the CDR3 is TGCAGCGGCCACACCGGAGGGGGGGCAGAGACCCAGTACTTC. The genes are TRBV29-1 and TRBJ2-5, with D possibly being TRBD2 (7 bases). Germline V gene sequence: CDR1 SQVTM, CDR2 ANQGSEA. The CDR3 runs 14 residues. Between the trimmed V and J ends, which lost 7 bases and 4 bases, there was a span of 19 bases.

This sequence joins TRBV29-1 and TRBJ2-1; 7 bases agree with TRBD1. V lost 8 bases, J lost 10 bases, and 8 bases stayed unmatched. Germline CDR1 SQVTM, CDR2 ANQGSEA. The CDR3 length is 11 residues. CDR3 coding DNA: TGCAGCCCCAGGACAGGAAACGAGCAGTTCTTC. Translating gives CSPRTGNEQFF.

This clone was observed once. The chain carries TRBV27 and TRBJ1-1, with 7 bases fitting TRBD1. Germline values: CDR1 MNHEY, CDR2 SMNVEV (reference sequence). The CDR3 loop spans 13 amino acids. The V segment lost 7 bases and the J segment 5 bases; nucleotides outside the gene matches: 7. CDR3 sequence reads: CASKDRARTEAFF. In nucleotides, the CDR3 is TGTGCCAGCAAAGACAGGGCGCGGACTGAAGCTTTCTTT.

This CDR3 reads CASSPPTPDSEWETQYF. The CDR3 bases are TGTGCCAGCTCACCACCCACCCCGGACAGTGAATGGGAGACCCAGTACTTC. V is TRBV18 and J is TRBJ2-5; perhaps TRBD1 as D (6 bases). CDR3 length: 17 amino acids. Between the trimmed V and J ends, which lost 0 bases and 5 bases, there was a span of 19 bases. Germline CDR1 is KGHSH and CDR2 is LQKENI.

The genes are TRBV19 and TRBJ1-1; TRBD1 is a possible D gene (5 bases). CDR1 and CDR2 from the germline V gene are LNHDA and SQIVND (reference sequence). The V and J ends lost 8 bases and 0 bases respectively, with 16 bases between them. CDR3 length: 15 residues. The CDR3 region is CASLRAGRMNTEAFF. The CDR3 DNA sequence: TGTGCCAGTCTCAGGGCGGGACGGATGAACACTGAAGCTTTCTTT.

This chain joins TRBV12-5 and TRBJ2-1, with TRBD2 identical over 7 bases. The CDR3 loop spans 16 amino acids. J gave up 0 bases and V 2 bases, and 4 bases lay outside the gene matches. From germline, CDR1 is LGHNT and CDR2 FRNRAP. CDR3 residues: CASGLSLAASYNEQFF. The CDR3 nucleotides read TGTGCTAGTGGTTTGAGTCTAGCGGCCTCCTACAATGAGCAGTTCTTC.

The genes are TRBV7-9 and TRBJ1-4, with 10 nucleotides matching TRBD1. Germline V CDR1 and CDR2: SEHNR, FQNEAQ (reference sequence). V lost 4 bases and J lost 5; bases outside the gene matches: 1. The CDR3 runs 14 residues. CDR3 coding DNA: TGTGCCAGCAGCTCGGGACAGGGGAATGAAAAACTGTTTTTT. Residues: CASSSGQGNEKLFF.

The chain is built from TRBV19 and TRBJ1-1, with TRBD1 identical over 8 bases. In germline, CDR1 is LNHDA, CDR2 SQIVND (reference sequence). The V gene end was trimmed by 1 base and the J gene end by 0 bases; junction bases not matched to a gene: 4. The CDR3 runs to 16 residues. The CDR3 reads CASSIVNRGMNTEAFF. CDR3 sequence (DNA): TGTGCCAGTAGTATAGTGAACAGGGGGATGAACACTGAAGCTTTCTTT.

This chain joins TRBV11-2 and TRBJ2-3, with 9 bases identical to TRBD1. CDR1 and CDR2 (germline): SGHAT, FQNNGV. This CDR3 spans 17 amino acids. The V gene end was trimmed by 1 base and the J gene end by 3 bases; junction bases not matched to a gene: 8. The chain's CDR3 is CASSLGGGTGRTDTQYF. CDR3 DNA sequence: TGTGCCAGCAGCTTAGGAGGCGGGACAGGGCGGACAGATACGCAGTATTTT.

The genes are TRBV11-2 and TRBJ2-2; 11 nucleotides match TRBD1. The CDR3 runs to 18 residues. The junction had 14 bases not matched to a gene; V was cut back by 4 bases and J by 7 bases. The germline CDR1 and CDR2 sequences are SGHAT and FQNNGV. The CDR3 sequence is CASSSLVKGTGGDGELFF. As DNA, the CDR3 is TGTGCCAGCAGCTCACTCGTAAAAGGGACAGGGGGTGACGGGGAGCTGTTTTTT.

The chain employs TRBV29-1 and TRBJ1-1; D call uncertain. CDR3 length: 13 amino acids. From germline, CDR1 is SQVTM and CDR2 ANQGSEA. The V end was cut by 4 bases, the J end by 4 bases, with 13 bases between. The CDR3 loop is CSVVEGGGTEAFF. The CDR3 region has the DNA TGCAGCGTTGTCGAGGGAGGAGGCACTGAAGCTTTCTTT.

Only one count was recorded for this clone. The V gene is TRBV5-1, the J gene TRBJ2-7; 7 bases map to TRBD2. Per germline, CDR1 SGHRS and CDR2 YFSETQ. J lost 2 bases, V lost 0 bases, and 5 bases had no gene match. The CDR3 extends over 15 amino acids. In nucleotides, the CDR3 is TGCGCCAGCAGCTTGGAGTCTAGCGGTACCTACGAGCAGTACTTC. Encoded protein: CASSLESSGTYEQYF.

This chain connects TRBV18 to TRBJ2-7; 9 bases align to TRBD1. This CDR3 is 16 amino acids long. Germline V lookup: CDR1 KGHSH, CDR2 LQKENI. V lost 1 base, J lost 6 bases, and 10 bases stayed unmatched. CDR3 sequence (DNA): TGTGCCAGCTCACCACGTCCCTTGGACAGGGGTTGCGAGCAGTACTTC. It specifies CASSPRPLDRGCEQYF.

This sequence joins TRBV5-4 and TRBJ2-3; 10 positions agree with TRBD2. The germline gives CDR1 SGHNT, CDR2 YYREEE (reference sequence). The CDR3 length is 15 residues. V was clipped by 7 bases and J by 2 bases; unmatched bases: 7. In DNA form, the CDR3 reads TGTGCCAGCTCACCACTAGCGGGGACCACAGATACGCAGTATTTT. Encoded protein: CASSPLAGTTDTQYF. Using reference TRBV5-4 and TRBJ2-3 for the parts outside the CDR3, the full variable domain is ETGVTQSPTHLIKTRGQQVTLRCSSQSGHNTVSWYQQALGQGPQFIFQYYREEENGRGNFPPRFSGLQFPNYSSELNVNALELDDSALYLCASSPLAGTTDTQYFGPGTRLTVL.